The entry below describes one T cell receptor beta chain. Its antigen remains unidentified. This sample is drawn from a study of T cells in Graves' hyperthyroidism and ophthalmopathy. Whole-study results and caveats: Ophthalmopathy was separated from stable hyperthyroidism by a 13 V-J model.

Per germline, CDR1 LNHDA and CDR2 SQIVND (reference sequence). V was cut by 3 bases and J by 4 bases, with 9 bases left in between. The CDR3 totals 14 residues. Amplification targeted TCR beta CDR3 regions from RNA transcripts. Using the HTBI primer set, a first-round RT-PCR was run on the TCR CDR3. TCRdb re-derived calls from the multiplex PCR reads in MiXCR, one entry per CDR3 protein. The sample records 130,000 to 150,000 distinct CDR3 sequences, roughly 23% being singletons. This receptor was taken from a woman between 50 and 59 years old with Graves' hyperthyroidism that later progressed to Graves' ophthalmopathy. The specimen sequenced was blood. The chain links TRBV19 to TRBJ2-2, with D possibly being TRBD1 (6 bases). The CDR3 reads CASSMARGTGELFF. CDR3 DNA sequence: TGTGCCAGTAGTATGGCCAGGGGCACCGGGGAGCTGTTTTTT. The full variable domain, rest sourced from reference TRBV19 and TRBJ2-2, is DGGITQSPKYLFRKEGQNVTLSCEQNLNHDAMYWYRQDPGQGLRLIYYSQIVNDFQKGDIAEGYSVSREKKESFPLTVTSAQKNPTAFYLCASSMARGTGELFFGEGSRLTVL.